The TCR beta chain under discussion was sequenced for a study of shared clonotypes between healthy human individuals. This CDR3 contains 13 residues. Trimming at V came to 11 bases and at J to 10 bases, leaving 15 bases not matched to a gene. From germline, CDR1 is SNHLY and CDR2 FYNNEI. Broader study findings: Represented genetic and exposure-history diversity was restricted by having few donors.

Using immunoSEQ multiplex PCR, the repertoire was profiled, and TCRdb retains in-frame clones only, with some absent. The data contain roughly 640,000 clones, approximately 97% of them singletons. Of note for this clone: Antigen unknown.

The TCR comes from a woman in her thirties in good health. The V call is TRBV2, the J call TRBJ2-3; 7 bases align to TRBD2. The sequencing sample was made of naive CD4+ T cells sorted from blood. Noted subset: CD45RA+ positively selected. DNA for the CDR3: TGTGCCGGGTTCTACAGCCCCCGGGGGGCGCAGTATTTT. It codes for CAGFYSPRGAQYF.